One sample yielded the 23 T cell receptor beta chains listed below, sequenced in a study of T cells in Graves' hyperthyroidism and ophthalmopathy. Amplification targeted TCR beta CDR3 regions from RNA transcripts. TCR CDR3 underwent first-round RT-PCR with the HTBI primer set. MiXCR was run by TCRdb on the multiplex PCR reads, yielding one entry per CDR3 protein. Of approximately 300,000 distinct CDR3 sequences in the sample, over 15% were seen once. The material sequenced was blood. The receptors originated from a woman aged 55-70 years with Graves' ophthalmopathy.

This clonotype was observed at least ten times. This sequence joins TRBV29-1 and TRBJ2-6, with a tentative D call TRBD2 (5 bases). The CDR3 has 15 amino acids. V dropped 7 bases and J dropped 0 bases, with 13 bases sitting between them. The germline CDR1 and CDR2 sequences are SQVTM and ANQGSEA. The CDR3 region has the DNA TGCAGCGCCCGCTCGGGGATCTCTGGGGCCAACGTCCTGACTTTC. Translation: CSARSGISGANVLTF.

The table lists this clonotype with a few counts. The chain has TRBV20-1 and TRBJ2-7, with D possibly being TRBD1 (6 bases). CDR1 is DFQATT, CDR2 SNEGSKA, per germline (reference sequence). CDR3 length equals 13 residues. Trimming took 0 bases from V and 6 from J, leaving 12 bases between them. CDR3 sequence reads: CSARERTEGEQYF. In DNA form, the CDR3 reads TGCAGTGCTAGAGAAAGGACAGAAGGCGAGCAGTACTTC.

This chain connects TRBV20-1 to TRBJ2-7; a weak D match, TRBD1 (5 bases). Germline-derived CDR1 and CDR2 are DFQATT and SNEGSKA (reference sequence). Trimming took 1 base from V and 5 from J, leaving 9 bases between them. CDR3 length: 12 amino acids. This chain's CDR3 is CSARGVQDEQYF. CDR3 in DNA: TGCAGTGCTAGAGGAGTACAGGACGAGCAGTACTTC.

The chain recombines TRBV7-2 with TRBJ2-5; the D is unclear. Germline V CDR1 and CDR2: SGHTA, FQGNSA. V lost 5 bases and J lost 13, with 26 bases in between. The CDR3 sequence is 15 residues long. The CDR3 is CASSTHTVQTRERYF. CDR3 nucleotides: TGTGCCAGCAGCACACACACAGTTCAAACCCGCGAAAGGTACTTC.

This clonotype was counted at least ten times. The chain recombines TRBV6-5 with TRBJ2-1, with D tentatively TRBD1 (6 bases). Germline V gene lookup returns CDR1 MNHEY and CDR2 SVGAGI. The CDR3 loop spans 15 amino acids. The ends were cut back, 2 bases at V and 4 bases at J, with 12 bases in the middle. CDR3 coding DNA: TGTGCCAGCAGTTACCGGGACATTGCTTACAATGAGCAGTTCTTC. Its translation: CASSYRDIAYNEQFF.

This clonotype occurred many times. In DNA form, the CDR3 reads TGTGCCAGCAGCCAAGGGTTCACTGAAGCTTTCTTT. Amino acids: CASSQGFTEAFF. The chain recombines TRBV3-1 with TRBJ1-1; no reliable D call. This CDR3 has 12 amino acids. Trimming removed 1 base at V and 4 bases at J, with 4 bases between. Looked up from germline, CDR1 is LGHDT and CDR2 is YNNKEL (reference sequence).

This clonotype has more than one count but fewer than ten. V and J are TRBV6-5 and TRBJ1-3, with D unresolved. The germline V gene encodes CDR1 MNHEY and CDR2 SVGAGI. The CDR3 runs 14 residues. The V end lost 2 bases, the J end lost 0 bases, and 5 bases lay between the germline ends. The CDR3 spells CASSYGDSGNTIYF. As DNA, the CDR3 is TGTGCCAGCAGTTACGGAGACTCTGGAAACACCATATATTTT.

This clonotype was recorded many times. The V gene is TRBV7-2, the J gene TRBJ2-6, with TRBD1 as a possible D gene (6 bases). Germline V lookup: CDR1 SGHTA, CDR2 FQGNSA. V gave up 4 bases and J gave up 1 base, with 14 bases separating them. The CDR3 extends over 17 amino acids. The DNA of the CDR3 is TGTGCCAGCAGCTCGTTACAGGGAGAGTCTGGGGCCAACGTCCTGACTTTC. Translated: CASSSLQGESGANVLTF.

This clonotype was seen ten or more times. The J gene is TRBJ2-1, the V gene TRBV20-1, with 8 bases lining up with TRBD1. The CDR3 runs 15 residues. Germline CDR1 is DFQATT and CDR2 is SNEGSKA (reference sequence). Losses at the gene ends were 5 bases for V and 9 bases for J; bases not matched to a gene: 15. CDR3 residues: CSARSGQGGGVEQFF. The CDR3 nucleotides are TGCAGTGCTCGCTCCGGACAGGGTGGTGGAGTTGAGCAGTTCTTC.

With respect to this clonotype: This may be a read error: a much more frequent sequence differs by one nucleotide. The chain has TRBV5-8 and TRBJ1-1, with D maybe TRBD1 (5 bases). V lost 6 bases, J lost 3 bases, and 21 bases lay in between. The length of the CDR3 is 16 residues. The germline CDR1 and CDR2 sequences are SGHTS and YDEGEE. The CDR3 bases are TGTGCCAGCAACTTTCGATTGAGCCAGGGCGACACTGAAGCTTTCTTT. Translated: CASNFRLSQGDTEAFF.

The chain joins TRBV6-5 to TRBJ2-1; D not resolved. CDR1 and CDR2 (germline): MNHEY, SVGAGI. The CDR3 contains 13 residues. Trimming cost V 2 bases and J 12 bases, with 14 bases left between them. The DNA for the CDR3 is TGTGCCAGCAGTTACCGTGGACCTCCACGGCAGTTCTTC. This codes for CASSYRGPPRQFF.

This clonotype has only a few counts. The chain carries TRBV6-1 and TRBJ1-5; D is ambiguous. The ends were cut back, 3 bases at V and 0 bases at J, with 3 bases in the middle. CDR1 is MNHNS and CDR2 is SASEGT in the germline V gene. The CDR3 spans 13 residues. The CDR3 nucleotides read TGTGCCAGCAGTGATGGTAGCAATCAGCCCCAGCATTTT. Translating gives CASSDGSNQPQHF.

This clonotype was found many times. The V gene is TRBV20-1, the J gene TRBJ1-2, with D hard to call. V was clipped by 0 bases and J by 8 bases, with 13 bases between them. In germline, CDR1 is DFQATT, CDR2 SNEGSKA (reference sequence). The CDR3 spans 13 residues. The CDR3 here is CSARDKRLVGYTF. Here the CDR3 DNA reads TGCAGTGCTAGAGATAAACGATTAGTCGGCTACACCTTC.

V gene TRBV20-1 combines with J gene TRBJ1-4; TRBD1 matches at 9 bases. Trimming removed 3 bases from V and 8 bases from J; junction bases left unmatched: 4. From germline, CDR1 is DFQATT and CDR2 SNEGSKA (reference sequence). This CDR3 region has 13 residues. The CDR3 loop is CSARDRGTEKLFF. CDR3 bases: TGCAGTGCTAGGGACAGGGGCACCGAAAAACTGTTTTTT.

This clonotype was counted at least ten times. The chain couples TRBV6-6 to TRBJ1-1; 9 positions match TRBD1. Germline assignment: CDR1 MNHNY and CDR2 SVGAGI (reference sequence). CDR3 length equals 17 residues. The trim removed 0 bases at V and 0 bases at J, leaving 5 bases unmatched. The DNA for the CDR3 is TGTGCCAGCAGTTACTCCAACGGACAGGGGATGAACACTGAAGCTTTCTTT. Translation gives CASSYSNGQGMNTEAFF.

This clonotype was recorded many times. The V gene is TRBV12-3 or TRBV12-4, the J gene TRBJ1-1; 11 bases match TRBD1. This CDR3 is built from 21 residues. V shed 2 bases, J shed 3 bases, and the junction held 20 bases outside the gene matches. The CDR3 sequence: CASSLKFRGQGARTWYTEAFF. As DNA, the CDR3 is TGTGCCAGCAGTTTAAAGTTCCGTGGACAGGGGGCCCGTACGTGGTACACTGAAGCTTTCTTT.

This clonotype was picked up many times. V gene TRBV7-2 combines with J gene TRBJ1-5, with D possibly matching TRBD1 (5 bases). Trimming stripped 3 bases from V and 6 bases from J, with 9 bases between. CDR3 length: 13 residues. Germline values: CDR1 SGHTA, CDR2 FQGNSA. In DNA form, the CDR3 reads TGTGCCAGCAGCTTCAGGGTCCGTCAGCCCCAGCATTTT. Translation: CASSFRVRQPQHF.

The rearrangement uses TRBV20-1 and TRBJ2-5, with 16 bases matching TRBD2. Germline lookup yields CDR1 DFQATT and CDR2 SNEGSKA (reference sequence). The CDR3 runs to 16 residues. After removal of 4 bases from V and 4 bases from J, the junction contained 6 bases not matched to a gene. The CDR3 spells CSAIGTSGREGETQYF. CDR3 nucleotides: TGCAGTGCTATCGGGACTAGCGGGAGGGAGGGAGAGACCCAGTACTTC.

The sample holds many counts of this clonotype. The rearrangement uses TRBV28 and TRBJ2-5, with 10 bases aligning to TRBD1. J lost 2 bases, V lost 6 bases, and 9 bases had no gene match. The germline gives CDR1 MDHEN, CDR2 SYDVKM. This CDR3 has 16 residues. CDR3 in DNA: TGTGCCAGCAGAACTCCCGGACAGGGGGAACAAGAGACCCAGTACTTC. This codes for CASRTPGQGEQETQYF.

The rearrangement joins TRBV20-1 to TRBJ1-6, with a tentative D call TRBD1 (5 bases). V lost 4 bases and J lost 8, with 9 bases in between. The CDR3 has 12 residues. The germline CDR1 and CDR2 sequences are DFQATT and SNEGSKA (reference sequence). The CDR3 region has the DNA TGCAGTGCTAACAGGATCGATTCACCCCTCCACTTT. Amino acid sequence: CSANRIDSPLHF.

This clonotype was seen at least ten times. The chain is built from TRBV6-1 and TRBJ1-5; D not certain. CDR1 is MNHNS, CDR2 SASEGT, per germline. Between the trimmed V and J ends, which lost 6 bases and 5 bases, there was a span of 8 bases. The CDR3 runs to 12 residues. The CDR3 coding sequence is TGTGCCAGCAGCGAACCTTATCAGCCCCAGCATTTT. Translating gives CASSEPYQPQHF.

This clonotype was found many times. The CDR3 DNA reads TGTGCCAGCAGGCGCCTAAACTCCGGGGGCGTGTTGACCTACGAGCAGTACTTC. It translates to CASRRLNSGGVLTYEQYF. The chain couples TRBV6-1 to TRBJ2-7; D is possibly TRBD1 or TRBD2 (6 bases each). Trimming removed 6 bases from V and 2 bases from J, with 26 bases in between. CDR3 length equals 18 residues. The germline V gene encodes CDR1 MNHNS and CDR2 SASEGT.

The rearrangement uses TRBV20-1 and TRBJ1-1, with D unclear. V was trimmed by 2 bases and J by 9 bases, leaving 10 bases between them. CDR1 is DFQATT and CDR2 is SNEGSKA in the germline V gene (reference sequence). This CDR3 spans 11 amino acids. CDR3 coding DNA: TGCAGTGCTAGAATGGCTTTGAAAGCTTTCTTT. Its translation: CSARMALKAFF.